This is a list of T cell receptor beta chains from one sample in a study of immune evolution from preneoplasia to lung adenocarcinoma. Using immunoSEQ multiplex PCR, the repertoire was profiled, and TCRdb retains in-frame clones only, with some absent. The sample records roughly 38,000 clones, 74% being singletons. Sequences were obtained from FFPE invasive lung adenocarcinoma tissue. Every receptor here comes from a person between 60 and 69 years old with lung adenocarcinoma. CDR3s include the opening cysteine and the closing phenylalanine or tryptophan. A D gene is named only where the DNA matches it firmly. Rows give clone size only sometimes, using once, few, many, or a class for an expanded clone.

. | TRBJ2-3 | TRBV7-3 | 14 | TRBD1 | CASSPGQGADTQYF | TGTGCCAGCAGCCCGGGACAGGGGGCAGATACGCAGTATTTT
. | TRBJ2-3 | TRBV29-1 | 13 | . | CSVADQGTDTQYF | TGCAGCGTTGCCGACCAGGGCACAGATACGCAGTATTTT
. | TRBJ2-3 | TRBV2 | 16 | TRBD2 | CASSVGLAGGPDTQYF | TGTGCCAGCAGTGTGGGACTAGCGGGAGGGCCAGATACGCAGTATTTT
. | TRBJ1-4 | TRBV6-6 | 14 | . | CASIQDTTNEKLFF | TGTGCCAGCATCCAGGACACAACTAATGAAAAACTGTTTTTT
. | TRBJ2-1 | TRBV5-4 | 16 | TRBD2 | CASSLGGASGYNEQFF | TGTGCCAGCAGCTTGGGCGGGGCTAGCGGGTACAATGAGCAGTTCTTC
. | TRBJ2-1 | TRBV4-1 | 16 | TRBD1 | CASGPRTGASYNEQFF | TGCGCCAGCGGACCAAGGACAGGGGCCTCCTACAATGAGCAGTTCTTC
. | TRBJ2-3 | TRBV2 | 15 | TRBD1 | CASTYRGQVSDTQYF | TGTGCCAGCACCTACAGGGGGCAGGTATCAGATACGCAGTATTTT
. | TRBJ2-1 | TRBV30 | 15 | TRBD1 | CAWSVRDRPYNEQFF | TGTGCCTGGAGTGTACGGGACAGACCTTACAATGAGCAGTTCTTC
. | TRBJ2-2 | TRBV5-6 | 17 | . | CASSNRVRTGLSGELFF | TGTGCCAGCAGCAATAGGGTTAGGACTGGATTGTCCGGGGAGCTGTTTTTT
few | TRBJ2-2 | TRBV29-1 | 14 | TRBD2 | CSIPGGGPTGELFF | TGCAGCATCCCCGGCGGGGGGCCCACCGGGGAGCTGTTTTTT
once | TRBJ2-4 | TRBV7-2 | 12 | . | CASSLGRDPLSF | TGTGCCAGCAGCCTCGGTAGGGACCCTTTATCGTTC
. | TRBJ2-2 | TRBV18 | 16 | . | CASSETGGMNTGELFF | TGTGCCAGCTCAGAAACGGGGGGCATGAACACCGGGGAGCTGTTTTTT
. | TRBJ2-1 | TRBV9 | 15 | . | CASSALGTQHNEQFF | TGTGCCAGCAGCGCCCTCGGGACCCAGCACAATGAGCAGTTCTTC
few | TRBJ1-5 | TRBV6-6 | 15 | . | CASSYSGRSNQPQHF | TGTGCCAGCAGTTACTCAGGACGGAGCAATCAGCCCCAGCATTTT
few | TRBJ2-7 | TRBV28 | 14 | . | CASSPPQERHEQYF | TGTGCCAGCAGTCCCCCACAGGAACGCCACGAGCAGTACTTC
. | TRBJ1-1 | TRBV18 | 12 | . | CASSRSGTEAFF | TGTGCCAGCTCACGATCGGGCACTGAAGCTTTCTTT
. | TRBJ2-7 | TRBV30 | 16 | TRBD2 | CAWQKNSGRSSYEQYF | TGTGCCTGGCAGAAAAATAGCGGGAGGAGCTCCTACGAGCAGTACTTC
. | TRBJ2-1 | TRBV9 | 16 | . | CASSVEDGPSYNEQFF | TGTGCCAGCAGCGTAGAGGACGGCCCATCGTACAATGAGCAGTTCTTC
. | TRBJ2-3 | TRBV4-1 | 20 | TRBD2 | CASSQDLTGTSGRRTDTQYF | TGCGCCAGCAGCCAAGATCTGACCGGGACTAGCGGGAGGCGGACAGATACGCAGTATTTT
. | TRBJ2-1 | TRBV9 | 14 | TRBD1 | CASSAVTPATGLFF | TGTGCCAGCAGTGCCGTCACCCCCGCGACAGGGTTGTTCTTC
few | TRBJ1-1 | TRBV19 | 14 | . | CASSSGPPNTEAFF | TGTGCCAGTAGCTCCGGACCGCCGAACACTGAAGCTTTCTTT
few | TRBJ2-3 | TRBV11-2 | 14 | . | CASRAWGGSDTQYF | TGTGCCAGCAGGGCCTGGGGTGGGTCAGATACGCAGTATTTT
. | TRBJ1-3 | TRBV18 | 16 | TRBD1 | CASSPMTGEMRSTIYF | TGTGCCAGCTCACCTATGACAGGGGAAATGCGAAGCACCATATATTTT
. | TRBJ2-3 | TRBV5-6 | 14 | . | CASSSESSTDTQYF | TGTGCCAGCAGCTCAGAGAGTAGCACAGATACGCAGTATTTT
. | TRBJ2-7 | TRBV28 | 14 | . | CASRATGSAYEQYF | TGTGCCAGCAGGGCTACAGGGTCGGCCTACGAGCAGTACTTC
. | TRBJ1-5 | TRBV9 | 14 | . | CASSVDAGDQPQHF | TGTGCCAGCAGCGTAGACGCAGGGGATCAGCCCCAGCATTTT
. | TRBJ1-1 | TRBV29-1 | 15 | TRBD1 | CSGRGPQLGGSEAFF | TGCAGCGGCCGTGGGCCACAGTTAGGGGGCTCTGAAGCTTTCTTT
. | TRBJ1-5 | TRBV18 | 14 | TRBD1 | CASSVGQGNQPQHF | TGTGCCAGCTCCGTTGGACAGGGAAATCAGCCCCAGCATTTT
. | TRBJ1-2 | TRBV29-1 | 13 | . | CSVGDFPSYGYTF | TGCAGCGTTGGGGACTTTCCAAGCTATGGCTACACCTTC
. | TRBJ2-2 | TRBV5-1 | 18 | TRBD2 | CASSSFPFDGRRTGELFF | TGCGCCAGCAGCTCCTTTCCGTTCGACGGGAGGCGCACCGGGGAGCTGTTTTTT
. | TRBJ1-5 | TRBV7-9 | 17 | TRBD1 | CASSSGSGGESNQPQHF | TGTGCCAGCAGTTCCGGGTCAGGGGGCGAAAGCAATCAGCCCCAGCATTTT
. | TRBJ2-6 | TRBV28 | 15 | . | CASDRNRDGANVLTF | TGTGCCAGTGATCGAAACAGGGACGGGGCCAACGTCCTGACTTTC
few | TRBJ1-2 | TRBV7-3 | 13 | . | CASSLGGGGGYTF | TGTGCCAGCAGCCTCGGGGGCGGCGGTGGCTACACCTTC
. | TRBJ2-7 | TRBV4-2 | 15 | TRBD1 | CASSQERTGVYEQYF | TGTGCCAGCAGCCAAGAGAGGACAGGGGTCTACGAGCAGTACTTC
. | TRBJ2-7 | TRBV11-3 | 16 | TRBD2 | CASSSPGGQTTYEQYF | TGTGCCAGCAGCTCCCCGGGAGGTCAGACGACCTACGAGCAGTACTTC
. | TRBJ1-1 | TRBV2 | 14 | . | CASSEQQGRPAAFF | TGTGCCAGCAGTGAGCAACAGGGACGCCCCGCAGCTTTCTTT
. | TRBJ1-1 | TRBV28 | 11 | TRBD1 | CTSSKGALAFF | TGTACCAGCAGTAAGGGGGCCTTAGCTTTCTTT
. | TRBJ1-1 | TRBV4-2 | 14 | . | CASSQDPSYKEAFF | TGTGCCAGCAGCCAAGACCCATCCTACAAAGAAGCTTTCTTT
few | TRBJ1-1 | TRBV5-1 | 12 | . | CASSLLNTEAFF | TGCGCCAGCAGCTTGCTGAACACTGAAGCTTTCTTT
. | TRBJ1-1 | TRBV28 | 13 | TRBD1 | CASRGQGHTEAFF | TGTGCCAGCAGGGGACAGGGCCACACTGAAGCTTTCTTT
. | TRBJ2-7 | TRBV4-1 | 16 | TRBD1 | CASSHRRDSSPYEQYF | TGCGCCAGCAGCCACCGCCGGGACAGCTCACCCTACGAGCAGTACTTC
few | TRBJ1-1 | TRBV18 | 16 | TRBD1 | CASSPGQANMNTEAFF | TGTGCCAGCTCACCCGGACAGGCAAACATGAACACTGAAGCTTTCTTT
medium-sized | TRBJ2-1 | TRBV28 | 12 | . | CASRTTYNEQFF | TGTGCCAGCAGGACGACGTACAATGAGCAGTTCTTC
few | TRBJ1-4 | TRBV4-2 | 14 | . | CASSQVQGNEKLFF | TGTGCCAGCAGCCAAGTACAGGGAAATGAAAAACTGTTTTTT
. | TRBJ1-5 | TRBV19 | 16 | . | CASSVGLAATDQPQHF | TGTGCCAGTAGTGTGGGGTTGGCGGCTACTGATCAGCCCCAGCATTTT
. | TRBJ1-5 | TRBV19 | 16 | TRBD1 | CASRMGQAYSNQPQHF | TGTGCCAGTAGGATGGGACAGGCCTATAGCAATCAGCCCCAGCATTTT
. | TRBJ1-2 | TRBV7-8 | 14 | . | CASSQDPGDYGYTF | TGTGCCAGCAGCCAAGACCCGGGGGACTATGGCTACACCTTC
. | TRBJ1-5 | TRBV7-2 | 15 | . | CASSLSGWSNQPQHF | TGTGCCAGCAGCTTGTCAGGTTGGAGCAATCAGCCCCAGCATTTT
. | TRBJ2-7 | TRBV11-2 | 15 | . | CASSLDGAVAYEQYF | TGTGCCAGCAGCTTAGATGGGGCAGTGGCCTACGAGCAGTACTTC
few | TRBJ2-1 | TRBV7-2 | 16 | TRBD2 | CASSLAGGTNFDEQFF | TGTGCCAGCAGCTTAGCGGGAGGGACCAACTTCGATGAGCAGTTCTTC
. | TRBJ2-2 | TRBV19 | 18 | TRBD2 | CASSIDPPLAGYSGELFF | TGTGCCAGTAGTATAGATCCCCCACTAGCGGGATACTCCGGGGAGCTGTTTTTT
. | TRBJ1-5 | TRBV5-1 | 14 | TRBD1 | CASSFGQGDQPQHF | TGCGCCAGCAGCTTTGGACAGGGCGATCAGCCCCAGCATTTT
. | TRBJ1-2 | TRBV5-4 | 13 | TRBD1 | CASSATGGLGYTF | TGTGCCAGCAGCGCGACAGGGGGCTTAGGCTACACCTTC
. | TRBJ1-3 | TRBV30 | 10 | . | CAWSRNTIYF | TGTGCCTGGAGTAGGAACACCATATATTTT